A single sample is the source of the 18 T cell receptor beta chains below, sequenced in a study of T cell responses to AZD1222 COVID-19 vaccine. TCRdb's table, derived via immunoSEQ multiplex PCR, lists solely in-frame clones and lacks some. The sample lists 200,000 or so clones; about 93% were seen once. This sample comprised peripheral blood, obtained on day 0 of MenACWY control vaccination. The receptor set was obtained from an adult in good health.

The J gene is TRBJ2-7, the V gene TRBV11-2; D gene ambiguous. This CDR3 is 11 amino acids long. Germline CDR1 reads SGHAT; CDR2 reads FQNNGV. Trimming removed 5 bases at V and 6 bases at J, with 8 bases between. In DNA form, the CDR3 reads TGTGCCAGCAGCCCTCAGTCCGAGCAGTACTTC. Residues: CASSPQSEQYF.

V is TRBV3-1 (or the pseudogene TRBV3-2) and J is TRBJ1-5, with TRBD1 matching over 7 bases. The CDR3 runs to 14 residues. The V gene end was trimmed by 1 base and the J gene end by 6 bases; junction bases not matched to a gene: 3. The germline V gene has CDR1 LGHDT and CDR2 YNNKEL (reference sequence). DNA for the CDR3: TGTGCCAGCAGCCAAGCAGGGGGAACTCAGCCCCAGCATTTT. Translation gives CASSQAGGTQPQHF.

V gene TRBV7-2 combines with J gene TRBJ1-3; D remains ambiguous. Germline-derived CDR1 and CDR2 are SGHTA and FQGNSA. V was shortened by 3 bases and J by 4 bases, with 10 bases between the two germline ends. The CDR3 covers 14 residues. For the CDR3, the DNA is TGTGCCAGCAGCTTCCGGGCGGGAGGAAACACCATATATTTT. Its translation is CASSFRAGGNTIYF.

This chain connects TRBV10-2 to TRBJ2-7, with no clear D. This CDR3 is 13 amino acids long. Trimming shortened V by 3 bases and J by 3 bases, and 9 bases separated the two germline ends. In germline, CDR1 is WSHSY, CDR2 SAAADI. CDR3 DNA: TGCGCCAGCAGTGAAAACACAAACTACGAGCAGTACTTC. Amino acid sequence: CASSENTNYEQYF.

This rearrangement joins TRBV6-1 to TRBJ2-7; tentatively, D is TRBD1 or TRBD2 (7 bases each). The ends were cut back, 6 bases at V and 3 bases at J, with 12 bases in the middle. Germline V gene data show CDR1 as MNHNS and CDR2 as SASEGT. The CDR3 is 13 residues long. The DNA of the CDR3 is TGTGCCAGCAGCCCCAGGGGGGGCTACGAGCAGTACTTC. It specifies CASSPRGGYEQYF.

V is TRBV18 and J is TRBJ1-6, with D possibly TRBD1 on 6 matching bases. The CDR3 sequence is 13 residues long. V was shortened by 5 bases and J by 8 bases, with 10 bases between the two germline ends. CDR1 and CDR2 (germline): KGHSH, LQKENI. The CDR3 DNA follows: TGTGCCAGCTCAGCTAACAGGGATTCACCCCTCCACTTT. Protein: CASSANRDSPLHF.

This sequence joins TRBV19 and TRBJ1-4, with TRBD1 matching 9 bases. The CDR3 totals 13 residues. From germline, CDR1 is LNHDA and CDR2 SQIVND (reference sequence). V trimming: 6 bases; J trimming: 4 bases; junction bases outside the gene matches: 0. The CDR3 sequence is CASRDRGNEKLFF. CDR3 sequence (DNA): TGTGCCAGTAGGGACAGGGGTAATGAAAAACTGTTTTTT.

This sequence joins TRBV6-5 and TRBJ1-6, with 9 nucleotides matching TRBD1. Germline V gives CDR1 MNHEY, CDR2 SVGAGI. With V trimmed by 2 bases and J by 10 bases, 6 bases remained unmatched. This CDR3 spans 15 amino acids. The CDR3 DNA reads TGTGCCAGCAGTTACGGGACAGGGATGGACTCACCCCTCCACTTT. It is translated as CASSYGTGMDSPLHF.

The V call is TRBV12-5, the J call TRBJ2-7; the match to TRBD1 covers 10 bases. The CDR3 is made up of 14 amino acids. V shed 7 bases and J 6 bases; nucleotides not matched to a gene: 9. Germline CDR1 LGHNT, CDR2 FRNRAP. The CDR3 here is CASAPTGGAAEQYF. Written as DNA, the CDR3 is TGTGCTAGTGCCCCGACAGGGGGCGCAGCCGAGCAGTACTTC. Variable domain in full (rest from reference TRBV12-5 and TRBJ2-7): DARVTQTPRHKVTEMGQEVTMRCQPILGHNTVFWYRQTMMQGLELLAYFRNRAPLDDSGMPKDRFSAEMPDATLATLKIQPSEPRDSAVYFCASAPTGGAAEQYFGPGTRLTVT.

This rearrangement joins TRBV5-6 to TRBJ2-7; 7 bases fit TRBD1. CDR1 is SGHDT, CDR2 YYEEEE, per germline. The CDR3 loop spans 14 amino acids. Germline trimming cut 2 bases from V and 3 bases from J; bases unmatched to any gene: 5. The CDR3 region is CASSLTRDSYEQYF. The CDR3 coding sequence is TGTGCCAGCAGCTTAACCCGGGACAGCTACGAGCAGTACTTC.

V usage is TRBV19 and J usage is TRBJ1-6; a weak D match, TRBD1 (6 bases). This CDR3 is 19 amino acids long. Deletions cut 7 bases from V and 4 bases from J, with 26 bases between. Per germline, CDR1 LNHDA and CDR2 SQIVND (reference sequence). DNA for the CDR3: TGTGCCAGTAAGAATCGGTTCCAGGGGACATATGGATATAATTCACCCCTCCACTTT. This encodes CASKNRFQGTYGYNSPLHF.

The CDR3 nucleotides read TGTGCCAGCAGCCAGTACCTAGCGGATACCGGGGAGCTGTTTTTT. Its translation is CASSQYLADTGELFF. The chain has TRBV3-1 (or the pseudogene TRBV3-2) and TRBJ2-2, with TRBD2 matching over 7 bases. Germline CDR1 reads LGHDT; CDR2 reads YNNKEL (reference sequence). The CDR3 spans 15 residues. The V gene end was trimmed by 3 bases and the J gene end by 5 bases; junction bases not matched to a gene: 6.

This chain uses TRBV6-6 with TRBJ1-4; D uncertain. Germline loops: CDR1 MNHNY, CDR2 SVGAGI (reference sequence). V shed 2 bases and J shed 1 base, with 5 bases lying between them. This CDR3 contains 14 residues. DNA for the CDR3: TGTGCCAGCAGTTACCCAGAAACTAATGAAAAACTGTTTTTT. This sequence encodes CASSYPETNEKLFF.

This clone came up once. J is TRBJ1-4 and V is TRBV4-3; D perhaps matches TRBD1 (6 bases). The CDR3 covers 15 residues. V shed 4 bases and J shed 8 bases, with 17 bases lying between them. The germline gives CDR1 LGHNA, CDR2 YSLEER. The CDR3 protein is CASSRITGSGEKLFF. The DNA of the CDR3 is TGCGCCAGCAGCCGCATTACAGGGTCCGGGGAAAAACTGTTTTTT.

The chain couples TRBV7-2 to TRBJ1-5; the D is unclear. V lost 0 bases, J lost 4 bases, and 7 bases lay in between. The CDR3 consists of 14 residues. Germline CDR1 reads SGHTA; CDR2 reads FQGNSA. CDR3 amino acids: CASSLAQENQPQHF. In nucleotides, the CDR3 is TGTGCCAGCAGCTTAGCCCAGGAAAATCAGCCCCAGCATTTT.

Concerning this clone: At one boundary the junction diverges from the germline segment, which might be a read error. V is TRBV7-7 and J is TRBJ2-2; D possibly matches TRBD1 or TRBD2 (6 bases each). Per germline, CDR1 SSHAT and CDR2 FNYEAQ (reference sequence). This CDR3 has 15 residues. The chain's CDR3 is CASSRGGQSTGELFF. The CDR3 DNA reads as TGTGCTAGCAGCCGAGGGGGGCAGAGCACCGGGGAGCTGTTTTTT.

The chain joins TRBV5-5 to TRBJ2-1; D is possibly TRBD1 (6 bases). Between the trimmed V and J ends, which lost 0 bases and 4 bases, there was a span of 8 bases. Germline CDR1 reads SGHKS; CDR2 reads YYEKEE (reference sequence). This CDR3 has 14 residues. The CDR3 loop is CASSLVGQYNEQFF. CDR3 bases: TGTGCCAGCAGCTTGGTAGGACAGTACAATGAGCAGTTCTTC. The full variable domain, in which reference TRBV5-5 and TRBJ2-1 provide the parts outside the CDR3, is DAGVTQSPTHLIKTRGQQVTLRCSPISGHKSVSWYQQVLGQGPQFIFQYYEKEERGRGNFPDRFSARQFPNYSSELNVNALLLGDSALYLCASSLVGQYNEQFFGPGTRLTVL.

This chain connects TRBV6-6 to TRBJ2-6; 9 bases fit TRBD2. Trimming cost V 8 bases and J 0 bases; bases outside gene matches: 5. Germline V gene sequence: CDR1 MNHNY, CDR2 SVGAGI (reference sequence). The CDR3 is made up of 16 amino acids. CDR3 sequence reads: CASLDSGGSGANVLTF. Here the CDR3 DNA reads TGTGCCAGCTTGGATAGCGGGGGCTCTGGGGCCAACGTCCTGACTTTC.